The 8 T cell receptor beta chains in this list originate from one sample, sequenced in a study of beta chain features in type 1 diabetes. Every isolated RNA sample was fully reverse transcribed, so sequencing captured expressed TCRB transcripts. Profiled with immunoSEQ multiplex PCR; TCRdb holds only in-frame clones, not every one. This sample has about 130,000 clones, with about a tenth found just once. The material sequenced was central memory CD4+ T cells from blood. All receptors derive from a man aged 18 to 30 in good health.

This clone showed up just a few times. The V gene is TRBV18, the J gene TRBJ2-5, with D maybe TRBD1 (6 bases). V gave up 8 bases and J gave up 2 bases, with 18 bases separating them. The CDR3 runs to 15 residues. The germline V gene has CDR1 KGHSH and CDR2 LQKENI. The CDR3 DNA reads as TGTGCCAGCCACGCATTTTCAGGGACACAAGAGACCCAGTACTTC. Translated: CASHAFSGTQETQYF.

This clone was recorded a few times. The CDR3 sequence is CASTRLAISYEQYF. In DNA form, the CDR3 reads TGTGCCAGCACCAGACTCGCAATCTCCTACGAGCAGTACTTC. The V call is TRBV6-6, the J call TRBJ2-7; D is undetermined. The germline CDR1 and CDR2 sequences are MNHNY and SVGAGI (reference sequence). The CDR3 runs to 14 residues. V shed 7 bases and J shed 0 bases, with 13 bases lying between them.

This clone was counted only a few times. This chain connects TRBV7-3 to TRBJ2-7; D remains unclear. The V end was cut by 2 bases, the J end by 0 bases, with 5 bases between. Germline V gene lookup returns CDR1 SGHTA and CDR2 FQGTGA. CDR3 length: 13 residues. The CDR3 protein is CASSLGNSYEQYF. CDR3 nucleotides: TGTGCCAGCAGCTTAGGCAACTCCTACGAGCAGTACTTC.

The sample holds a few counts of this clone. The chain joins TRBV30 to TRBJ2-2; possibly TRBD2 for D (5 bases). Germline V gives CDR1 GTSNPN, CDR2 SVGIG (reference sequence). Trimming shortened V by 5 bases and J by 4 bases, and 17 bases separated the two germline ends. The CDR3 consists of 15 residues. The CDR3 DNA follows: TGTGCCTGGGCCCTCCCGCGGGCCCGCACCGGGGAGCTGTTTTTT. Translated: CAWALPRARTGELFF.

The chain has TRBV4-2 and TRBJ1-2, with 7 nucleotides matching TRBD1. Germline V gene sequence: CDR1 LGHNA, CDR2 YNFKEQ. The CDR3 covers 13 residues. With 3 bases clipped from V and 8 bases from J, the junction kept 6 bases outside the gene matches. The DNA for the CDR3 is TGTGCCAGCAGCCATAGACAGGGAGAGGGCTACACCTTC. This codes for CASSHRQGEGYTF.

This chain connects TRBV2 to TRBJ1-4, with D uncertain. This CDR3 is 15 amino acids long. Germline V gene lookup returns CDR1 SNHLY and CDR2 FYNNEI. Trimming removed 5 bases from V and 6 bases from J, with 16 bases in between. As DNA, the CDR3 is TGTGCCAGCAGTTCCAACGGAGGGTTGTATGAAAAACTGTTTTTT. It encodes CASSSNGGLYEKLFF.

The table lists this clone with a few counts. The V and J genes are TRBV11-2 and TRBJ2-3; the D is unclear. Trimming stripped 2 bases from V and 5 bases from J, with 8 bases between. The length of the CDR3 is 13 residues. Germline CDR1 SGHAT, CDR2 FQNNGV. This CDR3 reads CASSLSEVDTQYF. The DNA for the CDR3 is TGTGCCAGCAGCTTATCAGAGGTAGATACGCAGTATTTT.

Of note for this clone: A much larger clonotype is one base distant, so this may be a read error. This sample includes further DNA sequences coding for the same CDR3. The chain couples TRBV14 to TRBJ2-4; TRBD2 agrees at 8 bases. Germline V lookup: CDR1 SGHDN, CDR2 FVKESK. The CDR3 runs 15 residues. V shed 1 base, J shed 5 bases, and the junction held 4 bases outside the gene matches. Written as DNA, the CDR3 is TGTGCCAGCAGCCAAGGGCTAGCGGGTCAAAACATTCAGTACTTC. The encoded protein is CASSQGLAGQNIQYF.